This T cell receptor beta chain was obtained from a study of molecular identifiers for immune sequencing clone quantification. MiXCR was run by TCRdb on the PCR reads, yielding one entry per CDR3 protein. The table lists over 600,000 distinct CDR3 sequences, around 20% of them singletons. The germline V and J ends were trimmed by 1 base and 8 bases, with 14 bases remaining between them. The CDR3 is 15 amino acids. The germline CDR1 and CDR2 sequences are KGHDR and SFDVKD. In its sample, this clonotype was seen many times. Sequences were obtained from naive CD8+ T cells from blood, with Jurkat cell RNA spiked in. This sample's subset: FACS-sorted CD8+CD4-CCR7+CD45RA+ naive T cells. The sequence derives from a human donor in good health. Some libraries in this study had Jurkat cell RNA spiked in. V usage is TRBV24-1 and J usage is TRBJ2-1; possibly TRBD1 for D (6 bases). The CDR3 DNA follows: TGTGCCACCAGTGATTTAGGGACCCACAGGGATGAGCAGTTCTTC. This encodes CATSDLGTHRDEQFF.